These 4 T cell receptor beta chains originate from one sample sequenced in a study of identical twins (dated by TCRdb to 2015 to 2016). The protocol used for the library was 5' RACE. Sequencing was carried out with an Illumina HiSeq 2000. The public sequencing data were trimmed at Q25 with fastp and processed into clonotypes with MiXCR by TCRdb, which kept only in-frame beta chains. Rows matching on CDR3 protein sequence are summarized as one entry with the most common DNA and genes. This sample has 1.5 million to 2 million distinct CDR3 sequences in its table, and 25% to 35% of those were observed once. Clones ranked in the top ten supply 0.25% to 0.3% of the sample. Specimen: cord blood. These receptors originate from a newborn girl in good health.

The chain combines TRBV2 with TRBJ2-7; D not resolved. The CDR3 contains 14 residues. Trimming shortened V by 4 bases and J by 0 bases, and 10 bases separated the two germline ends. The germline CDR1 and CDR2 sequences are SNHLY and FYNNEI. The CDR3, as DNA: TGTGCCAGCAGTGGGCGACATCTCTCCTACGAGCAGTACTTC. This sequence encodes CASSGRHLSYEQYF.

The chain has TRBV3-1 and TRBJ2-3; 7 bases are shared with TRBD2. The CDR3 is 18 residues long. V was pared by 0 bases and J by 3 bases, with 12 bases of the junction left unmatched. Germline V gene sequence: CDR1 LGHDT, CDR2 YNNKEL (reference sequence). The CDR3 coding sequence is TGTGCCAGCAGCCAAGAGCTCAGCGGGGCAGGTCGGACAGATACGCAGTATTTT. Its protein product is CASSQELSGAGRTDTQYF.

This clonotype was observed many times. A junction end diverges from the germline sequence, so it may reflect a read error. The J gene is TRBJ2-1, the V gene TRBV7-2; 11 bases are a match to TRBD2. The CDR3 contains 16 residues. Germline V gene data show CDR1 as SGHTA and CDR2 as FQGNSA. The CDR3 region is CASSSLAGGPYNEQFF. The CDR3 DNA sequence: TGTGCTAGCAGCTCCTTAGCGGGAGGGCCCTACAATGAGCAGTTCTTC.

This clonotype was picked up a small number of times. V gene TRBV28 combines with J gene TRBJ2-5, with 10 bases lining up with TRBD1. V gave up 3 bases and J gave up 11 bases; unmatched junction bases: 18. The germline V gene encodes CDR1 MDHEN and CDR2 SYDVKM. This CDR3 contains 17 residues. In DNA form, the CDR3 reads TGTGCCAGCAGTTTTGCGGAAGGGGGACAGGGGAACAATGAGCAGTACTTC. This codes for CASSFAEGGQGNNEQYF.